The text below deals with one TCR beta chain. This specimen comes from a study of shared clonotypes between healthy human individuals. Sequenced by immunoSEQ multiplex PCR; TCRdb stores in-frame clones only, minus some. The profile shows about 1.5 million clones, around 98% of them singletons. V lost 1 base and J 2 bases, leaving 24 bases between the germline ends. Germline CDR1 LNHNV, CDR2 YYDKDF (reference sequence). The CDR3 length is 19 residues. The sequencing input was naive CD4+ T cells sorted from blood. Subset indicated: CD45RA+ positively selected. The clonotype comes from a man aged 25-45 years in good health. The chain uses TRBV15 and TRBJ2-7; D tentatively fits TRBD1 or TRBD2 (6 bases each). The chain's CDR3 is CATSRVVGSGRGPPYEQYF. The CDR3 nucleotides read TGTGCCACCAGCAGAGTCGTTGGGAGCGGTCGGGGGCCCCCCTACGAGCAGTACTTC.